This is a list of T cell receptor beta chains from one sample in a study of blood T cell repertoires in COVID-19. TCRdb's copy holds only in-frame clones and misses some; the assay was immunoSEQ multiplex PCR. Among approximately 140,000 clones listed, 80% to 90% were seen once. Sequencing input: peripheral blood. The receptor set was obtained from a man older than 75 with acute or convalescent COVID-19. The CDR3 runs from the conserved cysteine through the conserved F or W. The D gene is left open where the match is weak. Clone size is shown for a subset of rows, as once, few, many or a class of expanded clone.

j_call v_call d_call clone_size cdr3_length cdr3_aa cdr3_nt
TRBJ2-5 TRBV7-8 TRBD2 NA 17 CASSLASTSGPPETQYF TGTGCCAGCAGCTTAGCGTCGACTAGCGGGCCCCCAGAGACCCAGTACTTC
TRBJ2-2 TRBV2 NA NA 13 CAAHTTNTGELFF TGTGCCGCCCACACTACGAACACCGGGGAGCTGTTTTTT
TRBJ1-3 TRBV6-5 NA few 14 CASSYGGGGNTIYF TGTGCCAGCAGTTACGGGGGCGGTGGAAACACCATATATTTT
TRBJ1-6 TRBV27 NA NA 16 CASSRSRSSYNSPLHF TGTGCCAGCAGCCGCTCGAGGAGCTCCTATAATTCACCCCTCCACTTT
TRBJ2-2 TRBV5-1 NA NA 14 CASSPTPSTGELFF TGCGCCAGCAGCCCGACTCCTAGCACCGGGGAGCTGTTTTTT
TRBJ1-1 TRBV27 TRBD1 NA 16 CASSLSLTGGLTEAFF TGTGCCAGCAGTTTATCCCTGACAGGGGGCCTCACTGAAGCTTTCTTT
TRBJ2-3 TRBV2 NA NA 14 CASSVTASLDTQYF TGTGCCAGCAGTGTGACAGCTTCGTTAGATACGCAGTATTTT
TRBJ1-4 TRBV24-1 TRBD1 NA 13 CATQDRGTEKLFF TGTGCCACCCAAGACAGGGGTACTGAAAAACTGTTTTTT
TRBJ2-5 TRBV3-1/TRBV3-2 TRBD2 NA 17 CASSQDRVLAGEETQYF TGTGCCAGCAGCCAAGATCGCGTTCTAGCGGGAGAAGAGACCCAGTACTTC
TRBJ1-2 TRBV6-6 NA NA 10 CASIGGSYTF TGTGCCAGCATTGGGGGGAGCTACACCTTC
TRBJ2-7 TRBV7-3 NA NA 14 CASSLTDGTYEQYF TGTGCCAGCAGCTTAACCGACGGGACCTACGAGCAGTACTTC
TRBJ2-7 TRBV3-1/TRBV3-2 TRBD2 few 14 CASSFRAGSYEQYF TGTGCCAGCAGCTTCCGAGCGGGATCATACGAGCAGTACTTC
TRBJ2-7 TRBV19 TRBD2 NA 16 CASSIVTSGRYGEQYF TGTGCCAGTAGTATAGTGACTAGCGGGAGGTACGGCGAGCAGTACTTC
TRBJ1-5 TRBV5-1 NA NA 15 CASSLGDKATQPQHF TGCGCCAGCAGCTTGGGGGACAAAGCTACTCAGCCCCAGCATTTT
TRBJ2-1 TRBV6-5 NA once 13 CASRPGTYNEQFF TGTGCCAGCAGGCCAGGTACCTACAATGAGCAGTTCTTC
TRBJ2-1 TRBV4-1 TRBD2 NA 17 CASSRSGTSDSYNEQFF TGCGCCAGCAGCCGAAGTGGGACTAGCGACTCCTACAATGAGCAGTTCTTC
TRBJ2-2 TRBV29-1 TRBD1 NA 14 CSVGTGGVPGELFF TGCAGCGTGGGGACAGGGGGGGTCCCCGGGGAGCTGTTTTTT
TRBJ1-1 TRBV7-9 NA NA 16 CASSSPPNGLLTEAFF TGTGCCAGCAGCTCCCCCCCAAATGGTTTACTCACTGAAGCTTTCTTT
TRBJ2-4 TRBV11-2 NA NA 16 CASSLVGGGGKNIQYF TGTGCCAGCAGCTTAGTTGGAGGGGGCGGAAAAAACATTCAGTACTTC
TRBJ2-3 TRBV5-1 NA NA 16 CASSVQAGANTDTQYF TGCGCCAGCAGCGTCCAGGCAGGGGCGAACACAGATACGCAGTATTTT
TRBJ1-5 TRBV27 NA few 15 CASRSGVLSNQPQHF TGTGCCAGCAGATCGGGGGTCCTTAGCAATCAGCCCCAGCATTTT
TRBJ2-1 TRBV9 NA NA 15 CASSLTDSSYNEQFF TGTGCCAGCAGCTTGACGGACAGCTCCTACAATGAGCAGTTCTTC